This passage covers 29 T cell receptor beta chains from one sample sequenced in a study of T cell responses to AZD1222 COVID-19 vaccine. Assay used: immunoSEQ multiplex PCR; TCRdb lists only in-frame clones, some missing. This sample has 110,000 or so clones; nearly 90% occur once, and the top ten carry 17%. Sequenced material: peripheral blood, taken on day 0 of AZD1222 vaccination. These receptors all come from an adult in good health.

The chain links TRBV18 to TRBJ2-7, with 8 bases lining up with TRBD1. Germline lookup yields CDR1 KGHSH and CDR2 LQKENI. The CDR3 extends over 14 amino acids. Losses at the gene ends were 1 base for V and 6 bases for J; bases not matched to a gene: 5. In nucleotides, the CDR3 is TGTGCCAGCTCACCACTCGACGGGACAGGCGAGCAGTACGTC. This translates into CASSPLDGTGEQYV.

The chain employs TRBV2 and TRBJ1-2; weak D call: TRBD1 (5 bases). V dropped 6 bases and J dropped 0 bases, with 14 bases sitting between them. Germline V lookup: CDR1 SNHLY, CDR2 FYNNEI. The CDR3 is 15 amino acids. CDR3: CASSGGTAANYGYTF. CDR3 in DNA: TGTGCCAGCAGCGGAGGGACGGCAGCTAACTATGGCTACACCTTC.

V and J are TRBV9 and TRBJ2-7, with D perhaps TRBD1 or TRBD2 (5 bases each). CDR1 is SGDLS and CDR2 is YYNGEE in the germline V gene. Trimming pared 0 bases from V and 2 bases from J, leaving 15 bases between. The CDR3 length is 16 residues. CDR3 amino acids: CASSVGQGAFPYEQYF. The CDR3 nucleotides read TGTGCCAGCAGCGTAGGTCAGGGAGCGTTCCCCTACGAGCAGTACTTC.

The chain combines TRBV6-6 with TRBJ1-2, with TRBD1 as a possible D gene (5 bases). From germline, CDR1 is MNHNY and CDR2 SVGAGI (reference sequence). The ends were cut back, 2 bases at V and 3 bases at J, with 7 bases in the middle. This CDR3 spans 13 amino acids. CDR3: CASSYQGDYGYTF. The CDR3 DNA sequence: TGTGCCAGCAGTTACCAGGGAGACTATGGCTACACCTTC.

The rearrangement uses TRBV19 and TRBJ2-2; TRBD2 agrees at 8 bases. Germline V gene data show CDR1 as LNHDA and CDR2 as SQIVND (reference sequence). This CDR3 region has 16 residues. Unmatched junction bases numbered 6, after V lost 6 bases and J lost 0 bases. CDR3 sequence (DNA): TGTGCCAGTAGCTTCGCGGGAGGCCCGAACACCGGGGAGCTGTTTTTT. Its protein is CASSFAGGPNTGELFF.

The chain carries TRBV28 and TRBJ2-7; D may be TRBD2 (5 bases). The CDR3 spans 18 residues. Germline lookup yields CDR1 MDHEN and CDR2 SYDVKM. The V end was cut by 4 bases, the J end by 3 bases, with 25 bases between. CDR3 in amino acids: CASSYPSDYLGTYYEQYF. Written as DNA, the CDR3 is TGTGCCAGCAGTTACCCCAGCGACTACCTGGGTACTTACTACGAGCAGTACTTC.

V is TRBV2 and J is TRBJ1-2, with a tentative D call TRBD1 (5 bases). V shed 3 bases and J shed 0 bases, with 8 bases lying between them. This CDR3 is 14 amino acids long. Germline CDR1 is SNHLY and CDR2 is FYNNEI. The CDR3 sequence: CASSDRGTNYGYTF. The CDR3 region has the DNA TGTGCCAGCAGTGATCGGGGGACTAACTATGGCTACACCTTC.

The gene calls are TRBV6-1 and TRBJ2-1; D tentatively fits TRBD1 or TRBD2 (5 bases each). The CDR3 consists of 12 residues. Trimming took 3 bases from V and 16 from J, leaving 16 bases between them. The germline gives CDR1 MNHNS, CDR2 SASEGT. The CDR3 loop reads CASSDIIGTAFF. The DNA for the CDR3 is TGTGCCAGCAGTGACATCATTGGGACCGCCTTCTTC.

This clone appeared once. J is TRBJ2-7 and V is TRBV7-2, with D uncertain. CDR1 and CDR2 (germline): SGHTA, FQGNSA. V lost 5 bases and J lost 7, with 18 bases in between. CDR3 length equals 14 residues. CDR3 sequence (DNA): TGTGCCAGCAGCCCCCCGGCCCTACGTATGGAGCAGTACTTC. Translating it yields CASSPPALRMEQYF.

The rearrangement uses TRBV7-3 and TRBJ2-1; TRBD2 matches at 7 bases. This CDR3 spans 16 amino acids. The trim removed 5 bases at V and 5 bases at J, leaving 12 bases unmatched. CDR1 and CDR2 from the germline V gene are SGHTA and FQGTGA. The CDR3 sequence is CASSGGLRGSDNEQFF. The CDR3 DNA is TGTGCCAGCAGCGGAGGGTTGCGCGGGAGTGACAATGAGCAGTTCTTC. Filled out from reference TRBV7-3 and TRBJ2-1, the complete variable domain reads GAGVSQTPSNKVTEKGKYVELRCDPISGHTALYWYRQSLGQGPEFLIYFQGTGAADDSGLPNDRFFAVRPEGSVSTLKIQRTERGDSAVYLCASSGGLRGSDNEQFFGPGTRLTVL.

This chain uses TRBV6-5 with TRBJ2-2, with 7 nucleotides matching TRBD2. The V gene's germline CDR1 is MNHEY and CDR2 SVGAGI. The CDR3 length is 13 residues. The J segment lost 6 bases and the V segment lost 4 bases, leaving 2 bases of the junction unmatched. The CDR3 region has the DNA TGTGCCAGCAGTTCTGGACTAGCCGGGGAGCTGTTTTTT. This codes for CASSSGLAGELFF.

The rearrangement links TRBV4-1 to TRBJ1-4; D might be TRBD1 (6 bases). Per germline, CDR1 MGHRA and CDR2 YSYEKL. The length of the CDR3 is 15 residues. The ends were cut back, 3 bases at V and 5 bases at J, with 13 bases in the middle. The CDR3 reads CASSQGWGANEKLFF. The CDR3 DNA is TGCGCCAGCAGCCAGGGCTGGGGGGCGAATGAAAAACTGTTTTTT.

This clone was seen just once. In DNA form, the CDR3 reads TGTGCCAGCAGCTTGGGACTAGCGGCGAGCGGAAACATTCAGTACTTC. This translates into CASSLGLAASGNIQYF. This chain uses TRBV4-2 with TRBJ2-4, with 11 bases fitting TRBD2. There are 16 residues in the CDR3. Germline V gene sequence: CDR1 LGHNA, CDR2 YNFKEQ. The ends lost 5 bases at V and 6 bases at J; junction bases unmatched: 9.

V usage is TRBV11-2 and J usage is TRBJ2-3; 9 bases line up with TRBD2. CDR1 and CDR2 (germline): SGHAT, FQNNGV. With V trimmed by 3 bases and J by 6 bases, 7 bases remained unmatched. The CDR3 spans 15 residues. As DNA, the CDR3 is TGTGCCAGCAGCTTCGTGCTAGCGGGAAGTGATACGCAGTATTTT. Translation: CASSFVLAGSDTQYF. Together with reference TRBV11-2 and TRBJ2-3, the CDR3 gives the full variable domain: EAGVAQSPRYKIIEKRQSVAFWCNPISGHATLYWYQQILGQGPKLLIQFQNNGVVDDSQLPKDRFSAERLKGVDSTLKIQPAKLEDSAVYLCASSFVLAGSDTQYFGPGTRLTVL.

The chain recombines TRBV5-4 with TRBJ1-3, with no clear D. The CDR3 has 14 residues. Germline CDR1 SGHNT, CDR2 YYREEE (reference sequence). V was pared by 4 bases and J by 3 bases, with 11 bases between. The CDR3 DNA reads TGTGCCAGCAGCAGCGGGGATTTTGGAAACACCATATATTTT. It codes for CASSSGDFGNTIYF. The variable domain in full, completed from reference TRBV5-4 and TRBJ1-3, reads ETGVTQSPTHLIKTRGQQVTLRCSSQSGHNTVSWYQQALGQGPQFIFQYYREEENGRGNFPPRFSGLQFPNYSSELNVNALELDDSALYLCASSSGDFGNTIYFGEGSWLTVV.

J is TRBJ1-2 and V is TRBV30, with D uncertain. The CDR3 totals 14 residues. Germline CDR1 GTSNPN, CDR2 SVGIG (reference sequence). Trimming took 5 bases from V and 4 from J, leaving 17 bases between them. Here the CDR3 DNA reads TGTGCCTGGGAAGCCGGGCCCTCACCCTATGGCTACACCTTC. Translation: CAWEAGPSPYGYTF.

The chain uses TRBV5-1 and TRBJ2-1; D possibly uses TRBD1 or TRBD2 (5 bases each). V lost 4 bases and J 0 bases, leaving 14 bases between the germline ends. Germline values: CDR1 SGHRS, CDR2 YFSETQ. The CDR3 covers 16 residues. For the CDR3, the DNA is TGCGCCAGCAGCCCCACGGGGCAGAGCTCCTACAATGAGCAGTTCTTC. Its protein is CASSPTGQSSYNEQFF.

J is TRBJ1-2 and V is TRBV12-3 or TRBV12-4, with 7 bases fitting TRBD1. The CDR3 loop spans 12 amino acids. V gave up 5 bases and J gave up 4 bases; unmatched junction bases: 1. CDR3 bases: TGTGCCAGCAGTGGGGACAGCTATGGCTACACCTTC. Encoded protein: CASSGDSYGYTF.

The chain combines TRBV6-4 with TRBJ2-2; 9 bases are shared with TRBD1. The length of the CDR3 is 14 residues. Germline V gene data show CDR1 as MRHNA and CDR2 as SNTAGT. V lost 6 bases and J lost 4; bases outside the gene matches: 3. In DNA, the CDR3 is TGTGCCAGCAGCGGACAGGGGACCACCGGGGAGCTGTTTTTT. Translation gives CASSGQGTTGELFF.

In DNA form, the CDR3 reads TGTGCCAGCAGCTTAGAAGGACAGGCGGTCTACGAGCAGTACTTC. Translated, it gives CASSLEGQAVYEQYF. This rearrangement joins TRBV11-1 to TRBJ2-7, with 7 bases aligning to TRBD1. Germline loops: CDR1 SGHAT, CDR2 FQDESV (reference sequence). Unmatched junction bases numbered 6, after V lost 1 base and J lost 3 bases. The CDR3 has 15 residues. Full variable domain (missing parts from reference TRBV11-1 and TRBJ2-7): EAEVAQSPRYKITEKSQAVAFWCDPISGHATLYWYRQILGQGPELLVQFQDESVVDDSQLPKDRFSAERLKGVDSTLKIQPAELGDSAMYLCASSLEGQAVYEQYFGPGTRLTVT.

This chain connects TRBV5-5 to TRBJ2-1, with D tentatively TRBD2 (5 bases). V shed 2 bases and J shed 10 bases, with 10 bases lying between them. Looked up from germline, CDR1 is SGHKS and CDR2 is YYEKEE (reference sequence). This CDR3 region has 12 residues. As DNA, the CDR3 is TGTGCCAGCAGCTTAGCTCAGCGGGAGCAGTTCTTC. Encoded protein: CASSLAQREQFF.

A single count supports this clone. This sequence joins TRBV20-1 and TRBJ2-1; D gene ambiguous. The CDR3 covers 11 residues. Germline V lookup: CDR1 DFQATT, CDR2 SNEGSKA (reference sequence). V shed 5 bases and J shed 10 bases, with 12 bases lying between them. As DNA, the CDR3 is TGCAGTGCTTGGGCCCTTAGGGAGCAGTTCTTC. This encodes CSAWALREQFF.

V gene TRBV9 combines with J gene TRBJ2-5, with D perhaps TRBD2 (6 bases). Between the trimmed V and J ends, which lost 0 bases and 4 bases, there was a span of 10 bases. The CDR3 runs 14 residues. From germline, CDR1 is SGDLS and CDR2 YYNGEE. The CDR3 reads CASSVALAGETQYF. In DNA form, the CDR3 reads TGTGCCAGCAGCGTAGCACTAGCTGGAGAGACCCAGTACTTC.

The rearrangement links TRBV6-4 to TRBJ2-7, with 11 bases aligning to TRBD2. CDR3 length equals 14 residues. J lost 6 bases, V lost 4 bases, and 5 bases had no gene match. Germline values: CDR1 MRHNA, CDR2 SNTAGT. CDR3 loop: CASSALAGGPEQYF. The CDR3 DNA sequence: TGTGCCAGCAGTGCCCTAGCGGGGGGTCCCGAGCAGTACTTC.

This clone was detected once. V usage is TRBV6-1 and J usage is TRBJ1-5, with D tentatively TRBD1 (5 bases). Trimming took 2 bases from V and 4 from J, leaving 12 bases between them. Germline CDR1 is MNHNS and CDR2 is SASEGT. The CDR3 extends over 15 amino acids. The CDR3 spells CASSELIQVNQPQHF. Written as DNA, the CDR3 is TGTGCCAGCAGTGAATTGATACAGGTAAATCAGCCCCAGCATTTT.

The chain joins TRBV3-1 (or the pseudogene TRBV3-2) to TRBJ1-1; weak D call: TRBD1 (5 bases). The V and J ends lost 4 bases and 4 bases respectively, with 16 bases between them. Germline assignment: CDR1 LGHDT and CDR2 YNNKEL (reference sequence). The CDR3 is 15 amino acids. CDR3 protein: CASSLRGVPSTEAFF. The CDR3 DNA reads as TGTGCCAGCAGCCTGCGGGGGGTTCCGAGCACTGAAGCTTTCTTT.

The V gene is TRBV27, the J gene TRBJ1-1, with 7 positions matching TRBD1. Germline CDR1 reads MNHEY; CDR2 reads SMNVEV (reference sequence). Trimming at V came to 5 bases and at J to 8 bases, leaving 14 bases not matched to a gene. The length of the CDR3 is 15 residues. Written as DNA, the CDR3 is TGTGCCAGCAGTCACGTCTCGGGGACAGCAAGGGAAGCTTTCTTT. Protein: CASSHVSGTAREAFF.

The rearrangement joins TRBV6-2 or TRBV6-3 to TRBJ1-5, with D uncertain. Germline V gene lookup returns CDR1 MNHEY and CDR2 SVGEGT. This CDR3 spans 14 amino acids. The V end lost 6 bases, the J end lost 0 bases, and 9 bases lay between the germline ends. The CDR3 spells CASSRDNSNQPQHF. The CDR3 DNA is TGTGCCAGCAGCCGGGATAATAGCAATCAGCCCCAGCATTTT.

This chain links TRBV6-1 with TRBJ2-5; perhaps TRBD2 as D (5 bases). Germline loops: CDR1 MNHNS, CDR2 SASEGT. With 1 base removed from V and 4 bases from J, the gap between germline ends came to 13 bases. The CDR3 covers 15 residues. The CDR3 region is CASSEGPGLRETQYF. CDR3 bases: TGTGCCAGCAGTGAAGGCCCGGGGTTACGAGAGACCCAGTACTTC.